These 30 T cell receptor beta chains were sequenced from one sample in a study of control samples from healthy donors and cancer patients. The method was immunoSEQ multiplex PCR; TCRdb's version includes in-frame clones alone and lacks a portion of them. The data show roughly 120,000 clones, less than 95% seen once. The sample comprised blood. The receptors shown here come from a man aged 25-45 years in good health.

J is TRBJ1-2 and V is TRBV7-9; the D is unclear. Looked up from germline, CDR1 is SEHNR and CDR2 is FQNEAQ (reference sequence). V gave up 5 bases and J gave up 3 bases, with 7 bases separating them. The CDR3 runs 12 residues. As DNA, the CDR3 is TGTGCCAGCAGCGCCGTCGACTATGGCTACACCTTC. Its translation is CASSAVDYGYTF.

The CDR3 coding sequence is TGTGCCAGCAGCACCACTAATACGCAGTATTTT. Protein: CASSTTNTQYF. The chain couples TRBV7-9 to TRBJ2-3, with D unresolved. Germline CDR1 and CDR2: SEHNR and FQNEAQ (reference sequence). Trimming cost V 5 bases and J 7 bases, with 7 bases left between them. The CDR3 has 11 amino acids.

The chain's CDR3 is CASSLAGGGTEAFF. CDR3 nucleotide sequence: TGTGCCAGCAGCTTAGCTGGGGGGGGCACTGAAGCTTTCTTT. This chain joins TRBV7-8 and TRBJ1-1, with a weak D call TRBD1 (5 bases). Trimming stripped 0 bases from V and 4 bases from J, with 9 bases between. From germline, CDR1 is SGHVS and CDR2 FQNEAQ. The CDR3 has 14 residues.

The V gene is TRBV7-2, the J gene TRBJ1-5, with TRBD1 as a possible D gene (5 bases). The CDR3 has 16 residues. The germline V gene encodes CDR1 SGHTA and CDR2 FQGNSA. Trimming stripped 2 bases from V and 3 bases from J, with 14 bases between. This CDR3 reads CASSLWRQGINQPQHF. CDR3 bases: TGTGCCAGCAGCTTATGGCGGCAGGGAATCAATCAGCCCCAGCATTTT.

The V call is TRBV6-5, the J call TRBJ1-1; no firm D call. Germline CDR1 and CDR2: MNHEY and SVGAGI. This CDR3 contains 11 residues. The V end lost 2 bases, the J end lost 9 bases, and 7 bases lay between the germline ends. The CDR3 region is CASSYREKAFF. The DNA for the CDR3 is TGTGCCAGCAGTTACCGGGAGAAAGCTTTCTTT.

DNA of the CDR3: TGCGCCAGCAGCTTGAGACAGGGTGAGGCCTACGAGCAGTACTTC. Translation: CASSLRQGEAYEQYF. This chain links TRBV5-1 with TRBJ2-7, with 7 bases aligning to TRBD1. J was trimmed by 2 bases and V by 1 base; bases with no gene match: 6. Germline V gene data show CDR1 as SGHRS and CDR2 as YFSETQ. The CDR3 contains 15 residues.

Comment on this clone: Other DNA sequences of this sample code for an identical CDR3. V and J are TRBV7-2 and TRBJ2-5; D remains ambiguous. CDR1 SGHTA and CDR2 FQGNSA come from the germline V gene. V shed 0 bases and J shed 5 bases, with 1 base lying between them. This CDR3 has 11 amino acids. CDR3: CASSLAETQYF. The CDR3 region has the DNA TGTGCCAGCAGCTTAGCTGAGACCCAGTACTTC.

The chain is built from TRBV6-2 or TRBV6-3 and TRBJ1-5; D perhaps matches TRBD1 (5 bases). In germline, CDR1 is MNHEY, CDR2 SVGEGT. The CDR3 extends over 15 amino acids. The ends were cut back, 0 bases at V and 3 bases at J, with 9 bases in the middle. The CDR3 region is CASSYSGGDNQPQHF. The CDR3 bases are TGTGCCAGCAGTTACTCAGGAGGGGACAATCAGCCCCAGCATTTT.

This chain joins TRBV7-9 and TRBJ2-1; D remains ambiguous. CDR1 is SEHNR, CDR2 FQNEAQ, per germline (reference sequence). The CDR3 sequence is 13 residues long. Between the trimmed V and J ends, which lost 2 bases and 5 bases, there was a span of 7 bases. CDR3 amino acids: CASSLPGHNEQFF. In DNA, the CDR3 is TGTGCCAGCAGCTTACCGGGTCACAATGAGCAGTTCTTC.

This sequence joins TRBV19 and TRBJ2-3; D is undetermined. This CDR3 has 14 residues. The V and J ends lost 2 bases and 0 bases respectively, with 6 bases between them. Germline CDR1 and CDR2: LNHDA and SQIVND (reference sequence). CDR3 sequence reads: CASSISPSTDTQYF. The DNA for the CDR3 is TGTGCCAGTAGTATATCCCCCAGCACAGATACGCAGTATTTT.

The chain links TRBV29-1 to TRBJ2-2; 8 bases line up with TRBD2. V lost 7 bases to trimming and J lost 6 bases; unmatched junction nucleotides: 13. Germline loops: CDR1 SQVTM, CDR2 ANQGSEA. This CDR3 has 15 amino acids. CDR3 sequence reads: CSATGGPTTPGELFF. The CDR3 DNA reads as TGCAGCGCAACGGGAGGGCCCACCACCCCCGGGGAGCTGTTTTTT.

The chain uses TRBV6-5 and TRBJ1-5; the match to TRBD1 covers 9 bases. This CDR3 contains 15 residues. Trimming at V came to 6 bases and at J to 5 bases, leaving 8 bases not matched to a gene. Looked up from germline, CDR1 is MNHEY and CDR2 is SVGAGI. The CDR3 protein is CASRRYTGGDQPQHF. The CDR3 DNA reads TGTGCCAGCAGGAGATATACAGGGGGCGATCAGCCCCAGCATTTT.

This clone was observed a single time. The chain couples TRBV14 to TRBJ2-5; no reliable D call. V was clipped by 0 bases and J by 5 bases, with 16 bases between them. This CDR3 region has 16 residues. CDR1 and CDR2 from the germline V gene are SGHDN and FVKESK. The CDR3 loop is CASSQEFSGFAETQYF. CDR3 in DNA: TGTGCCAGCAGCCAAGAATTTTCGGGTTTTGCGGAGACCCAGTACTTC.

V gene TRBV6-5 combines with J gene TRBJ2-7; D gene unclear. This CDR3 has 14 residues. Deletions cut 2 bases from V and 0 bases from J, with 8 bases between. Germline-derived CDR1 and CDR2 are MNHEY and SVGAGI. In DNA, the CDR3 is TGTGCCAGCAGTTACAACGGAGACTCCTACGAGCAGTACTTC. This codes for CASSYNGDSYEQYF.

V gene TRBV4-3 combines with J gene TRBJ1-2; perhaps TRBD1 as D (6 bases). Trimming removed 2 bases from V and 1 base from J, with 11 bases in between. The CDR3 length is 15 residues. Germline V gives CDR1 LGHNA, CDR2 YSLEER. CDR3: CASSQIGGSNYGYTF. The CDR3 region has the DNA TGCGCCAGCAGCCAAATAGGGGGGAGTAACTATGGCTACACCTTC.

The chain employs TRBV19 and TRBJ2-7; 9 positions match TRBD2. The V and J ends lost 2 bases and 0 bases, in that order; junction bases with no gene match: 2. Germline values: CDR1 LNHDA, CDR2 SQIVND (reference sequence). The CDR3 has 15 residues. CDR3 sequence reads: CASSISTSGSYEQYF. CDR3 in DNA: TGTGCCAGTAGTATATCGACTAGCGGCTCCTACGAGCAGTACTTC.

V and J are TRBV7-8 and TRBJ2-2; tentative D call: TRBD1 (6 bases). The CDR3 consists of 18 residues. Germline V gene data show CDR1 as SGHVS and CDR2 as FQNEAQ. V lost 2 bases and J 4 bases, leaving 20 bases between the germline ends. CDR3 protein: CASSLSSWTVRGTGELFF. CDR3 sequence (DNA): TGTGCCAGCAGCTTAAGCTCCTGGACAGTCCGGGGCACCGGGGAGCTGTTTTTT.

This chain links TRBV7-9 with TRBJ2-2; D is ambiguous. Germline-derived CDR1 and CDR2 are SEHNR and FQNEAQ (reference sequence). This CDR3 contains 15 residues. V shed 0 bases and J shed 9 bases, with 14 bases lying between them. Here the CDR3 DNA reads TGTGCCAGCAGCTTAGCGAACCCGGGTAAATGGGAGCTGTTTTTT. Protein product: CASSLANPGKWELFF.

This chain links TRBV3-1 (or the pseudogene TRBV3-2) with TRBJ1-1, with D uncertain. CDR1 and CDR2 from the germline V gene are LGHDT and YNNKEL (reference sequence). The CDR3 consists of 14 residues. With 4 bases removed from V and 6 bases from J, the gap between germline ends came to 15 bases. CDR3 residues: CASSRGNSLAEAFF. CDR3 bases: TGTGCCAGCAGCCGTGGGAATTCCCTCGCTGAAGCTTTCTTT.

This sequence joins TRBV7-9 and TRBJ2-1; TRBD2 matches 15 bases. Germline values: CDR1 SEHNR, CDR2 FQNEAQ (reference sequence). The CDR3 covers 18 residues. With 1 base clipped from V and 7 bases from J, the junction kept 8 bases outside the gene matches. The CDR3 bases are TGTGCCAGCAGCTTAGGGACTAGCGGGGGGGACCGATGGAATGAGCAGTTCTTC. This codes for CASSLGTSGGDRWNEQFF.

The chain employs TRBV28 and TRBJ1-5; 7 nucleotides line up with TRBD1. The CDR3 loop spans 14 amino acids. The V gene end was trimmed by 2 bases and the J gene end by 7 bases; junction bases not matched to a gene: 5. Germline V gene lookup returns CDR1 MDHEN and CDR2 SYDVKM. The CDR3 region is CASSLDRVEQPQHF. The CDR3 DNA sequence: TGTGCCAGCAGTTTAGACAGGGTTGAGCAGCCCCAGCATTTT.

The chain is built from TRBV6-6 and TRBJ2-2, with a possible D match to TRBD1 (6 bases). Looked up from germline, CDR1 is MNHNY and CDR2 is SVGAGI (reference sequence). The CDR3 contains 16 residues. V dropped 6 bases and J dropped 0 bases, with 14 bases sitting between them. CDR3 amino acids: CASSYTGYSNTGELFF. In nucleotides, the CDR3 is TGTGCCAGCAGCTACACAGGGTACTCGAACACCGGGGAGCTGTTTTTT.

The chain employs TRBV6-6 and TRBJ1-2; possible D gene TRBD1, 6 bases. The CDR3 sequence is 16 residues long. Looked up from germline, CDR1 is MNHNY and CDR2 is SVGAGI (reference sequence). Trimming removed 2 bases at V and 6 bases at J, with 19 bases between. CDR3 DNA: TGTGCCAGCAGTTACACCCGACAGGCCCCGGAACATGGCTACACCTTC. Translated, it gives CASSYTRQAPEHGYTF.

The CDR3 is CASTYQGWSWETQYF. The CDR3 coding sequence is TGTGCCAGCACCTACCAGGGTTGGAGCTGGGAGACCCAGTACTTC. V usage is TRBV7-8 and J usage is TRBJ2-5; possible D gene TRBD1, 5 bases. From germline, CDR1 is SGHVS and CDR2 FQNEAQ. The CDR3 runs 15 residues. With 7 bases removed from V and 5 bases from J, the gap between germline ends came to 20 bases.

CDR3 loop: CASSSEPLPRLGTDTQYF. CDR3 DNA sequence: TGTGCCAGCAGCTCCGAGCCCCTACCCCGACTAGGAACAGATACGCAGTATTTT. The chain links TRBV7-2 to TRBJ2-3; weak D call: TRBD2 (6 bases). V was pared by 4 bases and J by 3 bases, with 23 bases between. The CDR3 length is 18 residues. The germline V gene encodes CDR1 SGHTA and CDR2 FQGNSA.

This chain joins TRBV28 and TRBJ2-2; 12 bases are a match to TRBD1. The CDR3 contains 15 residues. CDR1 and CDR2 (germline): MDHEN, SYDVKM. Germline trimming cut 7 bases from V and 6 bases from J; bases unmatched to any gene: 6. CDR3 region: CASTRRDRGPGELFF. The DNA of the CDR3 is TGTGCCAGCACCCGCCGGGACAGGGGGCCCGGGGAGCTGTTTTTT.

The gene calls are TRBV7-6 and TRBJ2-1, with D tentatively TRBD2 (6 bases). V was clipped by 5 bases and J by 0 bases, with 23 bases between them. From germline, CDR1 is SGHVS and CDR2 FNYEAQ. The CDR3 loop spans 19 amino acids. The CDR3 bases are TGTGCCAGCAGCAATCCCCACGGGGGTGCCGTGAGCTCCTACAATGAGCAGTTCTTC. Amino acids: CASSNPHGGAVSSYNEQFF.

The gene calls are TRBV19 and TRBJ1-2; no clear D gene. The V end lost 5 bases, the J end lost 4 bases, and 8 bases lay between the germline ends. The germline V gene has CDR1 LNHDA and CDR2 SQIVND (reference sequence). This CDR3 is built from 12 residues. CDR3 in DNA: TGTGCCAGTAGTCCCTCCAGCTATGGCTACACCTTC. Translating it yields CASSPSSYGYTF.

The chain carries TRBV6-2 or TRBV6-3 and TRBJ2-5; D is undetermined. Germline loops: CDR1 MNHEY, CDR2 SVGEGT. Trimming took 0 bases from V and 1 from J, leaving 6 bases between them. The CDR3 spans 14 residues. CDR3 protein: CASSYSSFQETQYF. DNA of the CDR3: TGTGCCAGCAGTTACTCCAGTTTCCAAGAGACCCAGTACTTC.

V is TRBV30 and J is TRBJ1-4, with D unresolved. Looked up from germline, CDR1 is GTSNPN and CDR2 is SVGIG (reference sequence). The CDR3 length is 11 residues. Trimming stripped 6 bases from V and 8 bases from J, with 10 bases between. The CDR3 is CACSSREKLFF. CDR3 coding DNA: TGTGCCTGCAGTTCTCGGGAAAAACTGTTTTTT.